This T cell receptor (beta chain) was sequenced during a study of blood T cell repertoires in COVID-19. At the level of the study: T cells, B-cell-depleted T cells, or PBMCs supplied cDNA or gDNA.

Per the authors' pipeline: Nucleated cell counts were estimated from reference gene primer amplification. Clones were sequenced by immunoSEQ multiplex PCR, and TCRdb holds only the in-frame ones, with some missing. That table is the source of V, J and clone size, and D and trimming were worked out from the DNA. The profile shows 250,000 to 300,000 clones, around 90% of them singletons. The CDR3 sequence is 14 residues long. Trimming at V came to 5 bases and at J to 8 bases, leaving 8 bases not matched to a gene. Germline CDR1 and CDR2: MGHRA and YSYEKL. Study members were between about 18 and 89 years old and lived in some 22 US regions. Among Cohort 3 donors, those recovered had two negative PCRs, clearance, or symptom resolution.

V gene TRBV4-1 combines with J gene TRBJ1-2, with 10 bases aligning to TRBD1. This clonotype originated in a woman between 35 and 50 years old who had recovered from COVID-19. Sample: PBMCs or T cells enriched from blood (not recorded which). This CDR3 reads CASSSPGTGDGYTF. The CDR3 DNA is TGCGCCAGCAGCTCTCCCGGGACAGGGGACGGCTACACCTTC.